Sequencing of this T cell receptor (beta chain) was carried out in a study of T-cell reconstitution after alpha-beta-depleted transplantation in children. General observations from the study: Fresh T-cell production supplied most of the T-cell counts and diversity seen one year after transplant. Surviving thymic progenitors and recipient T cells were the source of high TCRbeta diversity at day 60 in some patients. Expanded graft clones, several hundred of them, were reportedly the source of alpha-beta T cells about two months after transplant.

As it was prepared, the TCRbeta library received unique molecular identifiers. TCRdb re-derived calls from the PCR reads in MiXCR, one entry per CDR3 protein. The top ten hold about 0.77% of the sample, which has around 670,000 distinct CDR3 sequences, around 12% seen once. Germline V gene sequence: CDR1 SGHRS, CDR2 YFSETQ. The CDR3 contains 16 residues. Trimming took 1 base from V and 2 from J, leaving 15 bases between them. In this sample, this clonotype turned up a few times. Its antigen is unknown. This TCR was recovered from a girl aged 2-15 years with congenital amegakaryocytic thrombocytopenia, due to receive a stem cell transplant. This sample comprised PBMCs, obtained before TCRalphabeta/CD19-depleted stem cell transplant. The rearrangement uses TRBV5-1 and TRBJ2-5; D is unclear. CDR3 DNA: TGCGCCAGCAGCTTGAATGGAATTCCCTTACAAGAGACCCAGTACTTC. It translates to CASSLNGIPLQETQYF.